These 19 T cell receptor beta chains were all obtained from the same sample, sequenced in a study of blood T cell dynamics during melanoma immunotherapy. Specified time point: week 3, after first cycle of checkpoint inhibitor. The table came from immunoSEQ multiplex PCR; TCRdb's copy has only in-frame clones and leaves some out. The sample has about 4,800 clones; 88% are singletons. This specimen consisted of blood, obtained from a patient treated with checkpoint blockade. These receptors were obtained from a human donor with melanoma.

Only one count was recorded for this clone. The chain is built from TRBV6-5 and TRBJ2-3; D is perhaps TRBD1 or TRBD2 (5 bases each). Trimming took 6 bases from V and 1 from J, leaving 14 bases between them. Per the germline V gene, CDR1 is MNHEY and CDR2 is SVGAGI. The length of the CDR3 is 15 residues. The CDR3, as DNA: TGTGCCAGCAGCCTCCGGGGCTTCGGCACAGATACGCAGTATTTT. This sequence encodes CASSLRGFGTDTQYF.

CDR3 region: CASSSGQGSFSPLHF. CDR3 sequence (DNA): TGTGCCAGTAGTTCAGGACAGGGGTCATTCTCACCCCTCCACTTT. The chain carries TRBV19 and TRBJ1-6; 9 bases agree with TRBD1. Germline values: CDR1 LNHDA, CDR2 SQIVND (reference sequence). CDR3 length: 15 residues. V dropped 5 bases and J dropped 10; count of bases not matched to a gene: 9. Full variable domain (remainder filled in from reference TRBV19 and TRBJ1-6): DGGITQSPKYLFRKEGQNVTLSCEQNLNHDAMYWYRQDPGQGLRLIYYSQIVNDFQKGDIAEGYSVSREKKESFPLTVTSAQKNPTAFYLCASSSGQGSFSPLHFGNGTRLTVT.

The J gene is TRBJ1-2, the V gene TRBV5-1; D is unresolved. CDR1 SGHRS and CDR2 YFSETQ come from the germline V gene. CDR3 size: 13 residues. With 4 bases removed from V and 2 bases from J, the gap between germline ends came to 9 bases. CDR3 loop: CASSPASNYGYTF. For the CDR3, the DNA is TGCGCCAGCAGCCCGGCAAGCAACTATGGCTACACCTTC.

The rearrangement links TRBV29-1 to TRBJ2-5; 10 bases are shared with TRBD2. The CDR3 totals 12 residues. Germline V CDR1 and CDR2: SQVTM, ANQGSEA. V lost 5 bases and J lost 5; bases outside the gene matches: 2. This chain's CDR3 is CSVMTSGETQYF. Written as DNA, the CDR3 is TGCAGCGTTATGACTAGCGGGGAGACCCAGTACTTC.

The chain recombines TRBV4-3 with TRBJ1-2, with 8 bases fitting TRBD1. Germline V gene sequence: CDR1 LGHNA, CDR2 YSLEER. This CDR3 comprises 16 residues. The ends lost 0 bases at V and 4 bases at J; junction bases unmatched: 7. Here the CDR3 reads CASSQDSRGRIYGYTF. The CDR3 region has the DNA TGCGCCAGCAGCCAAGACTCCAGGGGGCGCATCTATGGCTACACCTTC.

The chain joins TRBV4-1 to TRBJ2-2; TRBD2 might be the D (5 bases). V shed 0 bases and J shed 7 bases, with 12 bases lying between them. CDR1 MGHRA and CDR2 YSYEKL come from the germline V gene. The CDR3 spans 15 residues. The CDR3 reads CASSQDEGDGGELFF. The CDR3 coding sequence is TGCGCCAGCAGCCAAGATGAGGGTGATGGCGGGGAGCTGTTTTTT.

V gene TRBV7-9 combines with J gene TRBJ2-2; unclear D gene. The CDR3 is made up of 15 amino acids. V lost 7 bases, J lost 1 base, and 13 bases lay in between. CDR1 and CDR2 from the germline V gene are SEHNR and FQNEAQ (reference sequence). The CDR3 is CASTSTNKNTGELFF. The DNA of the CDR3 is TGTGCCAGCACCAGTACTAATAAGAACACCGGGGAGCTGTTTTTT.

This clone was seen a handful of times. The chain has TRBV7-3 and TRBJ1-1; unclear D gene. This CDR3 has 15 residues. Germline loops: CDR1 SGHTA, CDR2 FQGTGA. Trimming stripped 0 bases from V and 1 base from J, with 9 bases between. The CDR3 nucleotides are TGTGCCAGCAGCTTAACGCGTAGGGAGAACACTGAAGCTTTCTTT. This gives the protein CASSLTRRENTEAFF.

This clone was seen a single time. This rearrangement joins TRBV10-3 to TRBJ2-1; 8 positions agree with TRBD2. The ends lost 10 bases at V and 8 bases at J; junction bases unmatched: 16. Germline CDR1 ENHRY, CDR2 SYGVKD. The CDR3 is 15 residues long. For the CDR3, the DNA is TGTGCCACCACCCCATTCGGGACTAGAGAAGATGAGCAGTTCTTC. This codes for CATTPFGTREDEQFF.

The J gene is TRBJ2-1, the V gene TRBV10-3, with D tentatively TRBD2 (6 bases). Trimming cost V 4 bases and J 8 bases, with 15 bases left between them. Per the germline V gene, CDR1 is ENHRY and CDR2 is SYGVKD. The CDR3 spans 14 residues. The CDR3 sequence is CAISALAPGDEQFF. CDR3 coding DNA: TGTGCCATCAGTGCACTAGCCCCGGGAGATGAGCAGTTCTTC.

By sample fraction, this clone is large. V and J are TRBV7-8 and TRBJ2-7, with 9 bases lining up with TRBD1. V lost 6 bases and J lost 0; bases outside the gene matches: 9. The CDR3 contains 16 residues. From germline, CDR1 is SGHVS and CDR2 FQNEAQ. The DNA of the CDR3 is TGTGCCAGCAGAATCGGGGGACAGGGATACTCCTACGAGCAGTACTTC. Translation gives CASRIGGQGYSYEQYF.

The chain links TRBV7-9 to TRBJ2-5; D possibly corresponds to TRBD1 (5 bases). Trimming took off 4 bases at V and 9 bases at J, with 9 bases between the two ends. The CDR3 has 11 amino acids. The V gene's germline CDR1 is SEHNR and CDR2 FQNEAQ (reference sequence). This CDR3 reads CASSSGLAQYF. The CDR3 coding sequence is TGTGCCAGCAGCTCAGGGTTGGCCCAGTACTTC.

Only a few counts were recorded for this clone. The chain carries TRBV7-8 and TRBJ2-1; TRBD2 aligns across 7 bases. CDR1 SGHVS and CDR2 FQNEAQ come from the germline V gene. The length of the CDR3 is 17 residues. J gave up 4 bases and V 0 bases, and 9 bases lay outside the gene matches. In nucleotides, the CDR3 is TGTGCCAGCAGCTTAGCAGGGGCTAGCGGACGATACAATGAGCAGTTCTTC. Translated, it gives CASSLAGASGRYNEQFF.

This chain connects TRBV7-3 to TRBJ2-1; D is unclear. Trimming stripped 3 bases from V and 8 bases from J, with 11 bases between. The V gene's germline CDR1 is SGHTA and CDR2 FQGTGA. The CDR3 loop spans 13 amino acids. CDR3 coding DNA: TGTGCCAGCAGCTTGACCGTTGACCATGAGCAGTTCTTC. Protein sequence: CASSLTVDHEQFF. The variable domain in full, with the rest retrieved from reference TRBV7-3 and TRBJ2-1, is GAGVSQTPSNKVTEKGKYVELRCDPISGHTALYWYRQSLGQGPEFLIYFQGTGAADDSGLPNDRFFAVRPEGSVSTLKIQRTERGDSAVYLCASSLTVDHEQFFGPGTRLTVL.

The V gene is TRBV19, the J gene TRBJ2-1, with 7 nucleotides matching TRBD1. V lost 5 bases and J lost 8; bases outside the gene matches: 9. The CDR3 is 14 residues long. Germline values: CDR1 LNHDA, CDR2 SQIVND (reference sequence). Here the CDR3 DNA reads TGTGCCAGTAGTGCCCGACAGGGATTAGATGAGCAGTTCTTC. This encodes CASSARQGLDEQFF.

The gene calls are TRBV18 and TRBJ1-4; D remains unclear. The CDR3 spans 15 residues. V lost 3 bases and J lost 0, with 8 bases in between. CDR1 KGHSH and CDR2 LQKENI come from the germline V gene. CDR3 amino acids: CASSPGQATNEKLFF. The DNA of the CDR3 is TGTGCCAGCTCACCTGGCCAAGCAACTAATGAAAAACTGTTTTTT.

The genes are TRBV6-5 and TRBJ1-2; D call uncertain. The germline V gene has CDR1 MNHEY and CDR2 SVGAGI. The CDR3 has 12 residues. V was cut by 6 bases and J by 0 bases, with 5 bases left in between. Here the CDR3 DNA reads TGTGCCAGCAGCCCATCTAACTATGGCTACACCTTC. Translating it yields CASSPSNYGYTF.

DNA for the CDR3: TGCGCCAGCAGGAGGATAGGCGAGACCCAGTACTTC. This gives the protein CASRRIGETQYF. The rearrangement uses TRBV10-1 and TRBJ2-5, with unresolved D. The CDR3 spans 12 residues. Germline V gene sequence: CDR1 WNHNN, CDR2 SYGVQD (reference sequence). Trimming removed 6 bases from V and 5 bases from J, with 10 bases in between.

The V and J genes are TRBV5-4 and TRBJ1-5; TRBD1 agrees at 7 bases. Looked up from germline, CDR1 is SGHNT and CDR2 is YYREEE (reference sequence). This CDR3 spans 14 amino acids. The V gene end was trimmed by 5 bases and the J gene end by 6 bases; junction bases not matched to a gene: 8. The DNA for the CDR3 is TGTGCCAGCAGTCAGGGGGATTGGAGTCAGCCCCAGCATTTT. Protein sequence: CASSQGDWSQPQHF.